A selection of T cell receptor beta chains follows, all from one sample in a study of somatic mutations in cytotoxic T cells in rheumatoid arthritis. Data came from immunoSEQ multiplex PCR; TCRdb stores just in-frame clones and leaves some out. Altogether about 11,000 clones are present, roughly 74% being singletons, with the ten largest covering approximately 10%. What was sequenced was CD8+ T cells sorted from blood. All receptors come from a middle-aged woman in good health. The CDR3 runs from the conserved cysteine through the conserved F or W. The D gene is left open where the match is weak. Clone size is given for some rows only: seen once, a few or many times, or a class if the clone is expanded.

clone size: once; D gene: TRBD1; V gene: TRBV7-3; J gene: TRBJ2-3; CDR3 DNA: TGTGCCAGCAGCGTCACAGGGGCAGATACGCAGTATTTT; CDR3 protein: CASSVTGADTQYF
clone size: -; D gene: -; V gene: TRBV7-6; J gene: TRBJ2-2; CDR3 DNA: TGTGCCAGCGGAGGGACCGGGGAGCTGTTTTTT; CDR3 protein: CASGGTGELFF
clone size: -; D gene: -; V gene: TRBV28; J gene: TRBJ1-2; CDR3 DNA: TGTGCCAGCAGTAAAGGGACAAGAAACTATGGCTACACCTTC; CDR3 protein: CASSKGTRNYGYTF
clone size: few; D gene: -; V gene: TRBV5-1; J gene: TRBJ1-2; CDR3 DNA: TGCGCCAGCAGCTTATCACCAGGGTACTATGGCTACACCTTC; CDR3 protein: CASSLSPGYYGYTF
clone size: -; D gene: TRBD1; V gene: TRBV5-1; J gene: TRBJ2-3; CDR3 DNA: TGCGCCAGCAGCAGCGGACAGGGCACAGATACGCAGTATTTT; CDR3 protein: CASSSGQGTDTQYF
clone size: -; D gene: -; V gene: TRBV19; J gene: TRBJ2-1; CDR3 DNA: TGTGCCAGCTCCGCATTGGAGTTCTTC; CDR3 protein: CASSALEFF
clone size: -; D gene: TRBD1; V gene: TRBV5-1; J gene: TRBJ2-1; CDR3 DNA: TGCGCCAGCAGCCCGGGACAGGTCTACAATGAGCAGTTCTTC; CDR3 protein: CASSPGQVYNEQFF
clone size: few; D gene: -; V gene: TRBV7-6; J gene: TRBJ2-1; CDR3 DNA: TGTGCCAGCAGCCCCGGCCCAGGGTACTCCTACAATGAGCAGTTCTTC; CDR3 protein: CASSPGPGYSYNEQFF
clone size: -; D gene: -; V gene: TRBV15; J gene: TRBJ2-3; CDR3 DNA: TGTGCCACCAGCAGAGGTCCTTCTAGCACAGATACGCAGTATTTT; CDR3 protein: CATSRGPSSTDTQYF
clone size: -; D gene: TRBD2; V gene: TRBV28; J gene: TRBJ2-1; CDR3 DNA: TGTGCCAGCAAAAGGCGGGGGGGATACAATGAGCAGTTCTTC; CDR3 protein: CASKRRGGYNEQFF
clone size: -; D gene: -; V gene: TRBV29-1; J gene: TRBJ2-3; CDR3 DNA: TGCAGCGTTCATCCGGACGGACAGCCCACAGATACGCAGTATTTT; CDR3 protein: CSVHPDGQPTDTQYF
clone size: few; D gene: -; V gene: TRBV5-4; J gene: TRBJ1-2; CDR3 DNA: TGTGCCAGCAGACAGGGCGGTGGCTACACCTTC; CDR3 protein: CASRQGGGYTF
clone size: -; D gene: -; V gene: TRBV27; J gene: TRBJ2-1; CDR3 DNA: TGTGCCAGCAGTTTTCACTTGAATGAGCAGTTCTTC; CDR3 protein: CASSFHLNEQFF
clone size: -; D gene: TRBD1; V gene: TRBV19; J gene: TRBJ1-2; CDR3 DNA: TGTGCCAGTAGATTCCGGACAGGGGACAACTATGGCTACACCTTC; CDR3 protein: CASRFRTGDNYGYTF
clone size: few; D gene: -; V gene: TRBV7-9; J gene: TRBJ1-1; CDR3 DNA: TGTGCCAGCAGCTCCAGGACAGCGTACTTACGCACTGAAGCTTTCTTT; CDR3 protein: CASSSRTAYLRTEAFF
clone size: -; D gene: -; V gene: TRBV7-9; J gene: TRBJ2-1; CDR3 DNA: TGTGCCAGCAGCTTGCTCTACAATGAGCAGTTCTTC; CDR3 protein: CASSLLYNEQFF
clone size: -; D gene: -; V gene: TRBV11-2; J gene: TRBJ2-3; CDR3 DNA: TGTGCCAGCAGCTTCAGCGCTTACACAGATACGCAGTATTTT; CDR3 protein: CASSFSAYTDTQYF
clone size: -; D gene: TRBD1; V gene: TRBV27; J gene: TRBJ2-7; CDR3 DNA: TGTGCCAGCAGTTTATTTGCAGGGGGCATCTACGAGCAGTACTTC; CDR3 protein: CASSLFAGGIYEQYF
clone size: -; D gene: TRBD1; V gene: TRBV6-1; J gene: TRBJ1-1; CDR3 DNA: TGTGCCAGCGGCTTGGCAGGGGGTGAAGCTTTCTTT; CDR3 protein: CASGLAGGEAFF
clone size: -; D gene: -; V gene: TRBV7-2; J gene: TRBJ2-7; CDR3 DNA: TGTGCCAGCAGCTTAGACGGACAGGGAGGGGGCCACGAGCAGTACTTC; CDR3 protein: CASSLDGQGGGHEQYF
clone size: -; D gene: TRBD1; V gene: TRBV15; J gene: TRBJ1-4; CDR3 DNA: TGTGCCACCACTCCGACAGGGAGTGGAAAACTGTTTTTT; CDR3 protein: CATTPTGSGKLFF
clone size: -; D gene: TRBD2; V gene: TRBV13; J gene: TRBJ2-3; CDR3 DNA: TGTGCCAGCAGCCTCCCGGGACTAGGGGCAGATACGCAGTATTTT; CDR3 protein: CASSLPGLGADTQYF
clone size: few; D gene: TRBD2; V gene: TRBV29-1; J gene: TRBJ2-7; CDR3 DNA: TGCAGCGTTGCCCGGACTAGCTCCTACGAGCAGTACTTC; CDR3 protein: CSVARTSSYEQYF
clone size: -; D gene: -; V gene: TRBV13; J gene: TRBJ2-1; CDR3 DNA: TGTGCCAGCAGCTTCGAAAAAGGGGATGAGCAGTTCTTC; CDR3 protein: CASSFEKGDEQFF
clone size: -; D gene: TRBD1; V gene: TRBV7-9; J gene: TRBJ2-5; CDR3 DNA: TGTGCCAGCAGCCCCGGGACAGCTCAAGAGACCCAGTACTTC; CDR3 protein: CASSPGTAQETQYF
clone size: -; D gene: -; V gene: TRBV28; J gene: TRBJ1-2; CDR3 DNA: TGTGCCAGCAGTTTAAGGGGGGTCTATGGCTACACCTTC; CDR3 protein: CASSLRGVYGYTF
clone size: -; D gene: TRBD2; V gene: TRBV7-9; J gene: TRBJ2-5; CDR3 DNA: TGTGCCAGCAGCTTAGCCCGACTAGCGGGATCCCAAGAGACCCAGTACTTC; CDR3 protein: CASSLARLAGSQETQYF
clone size: once; D gene: TRBD1; V gene: TRBV5-4; J gene: TRBJ1-1; CDR3 DNA: TGTGCCAGCAGCTTGGCCCAGGGGGTGAACACTGAAGCTTTCTTT; CDR3 protein: CASSLAQGVNTEAFF
clone size: once; D gene: TRBD1; V gene: TRBV19; J gene: TRBJ1-5; CDR3 DNA: TGTGCCAGTAGTATCGGGACAGGGGGCCAGCCCCAGCATTTT; CDR3 protein: CASSIGTGGQPQHF
clone size: -; D gene: -; V gene: TRBV30; J gene: TRBJ2-2; CDR3 DNA: TGTGCCTGGAGTGTACTCGGGAGACTGGACACCGGGGAGCTGTTTTTT; CDR3 protein: CAWSVLGRLDTGELFF
clone size: few; D gene: -; V gene: TRBV7-9; J gene: TRBJ2-7; CDR3 DNA: TGTGCCAGCAGCTTTACAACAACCTACGAGCAGTACTTC; CDR3 protein: CASSFTTTYEQYF
clone size: -; D gene: -; V gene: TRBV5-1; J gene: TRBJ2-6; CDR3 DNA: TGCGCCAGCAGCCCAGAGTCTGGGGCCAACGTCCTGACTTTC; CDR3 protein: CASSPESGANVLTF
clone size: -; D gene: TRBD1; V gene: TRBV11-1; J gene: TRBJ2-1; CDR3 DNA: TGTGCCAGCAGCCCTTGGACAGGGGACAATGAGCAGTTCTTC; CDR3 protein: CASSPWTGDNEQFF
clone size: few; D gene: -; V gene: TRBV28; J gene: TRBJ1-3; CDR3 DNA: TGTGCCAGCACCCCGATGGCTGGTCCTGGAAACACCATATATTTT; CDR3 protein: CASTPMAGPGNTIYF
clone size: -; D gene: -; V gene: TRBV4-3; J gene: TRBJ1-1; CDR3 DNA: TGCGCCAGCAGCCAAGGGGACACCTTGAACACTGAAGCTTTCTTT; CDR3 protein: CASSQGDTLNTEAFF
clone size: -; D gene: -; V gene: TRBV6-5; J gene: TRBJ1-2; CDR3 DNA: TGTGCCAGCAGTTACGAGGCAAACTATGGCTACACCTTC; CDR3 protein: CASSYEANYGYTF
clone size: few; D gene: TRBD1; V gene: TRBV4-1; J gene: TRBJ1-5; CDR3 DNA: TGCGCCAGCAGCCAAGATGCAACAGGGGTGAGCAATCAGCCCCAGCATTTT; CDR3 protein: CASSQDATGVSNQPQHF
clone size: medium-sized; D gene: TRBD1; V gene: TRBV6-1; J gene: TRBJ1-4; CDR3 DNA: TGTGCCAGCAGTCGAGGGGGCGAAAGTGAAAAACTGTTTTTT; CDR3 protein: CASSRGGESEKLFF
clone size: -; D gene: TRBD1; V gene: TRBV19; J gene: TRBJ1-2; CDR3 DNA: TGTGCCAGTAGTATCCCCTCGACAGGGCCCTATGGCTACACCTTC; CDR3 protein: CASSIPSTGPYGYTF
clone size: -; D gene: -; V gene: TRBV7-9; J gene: TRBJ1-2; CDR3 DNA: TGTGCCAGCAGCTTAGCGGGCAGGGACTATGGCTACACCTTC; CDR3 protein: CASSLAGRDYGYTF
clone size: few; D gene: -; V gene: TRBV7-9; J gene: TRBJ1-1; CDR3 DNA: TGTGCCAGCAGCCCCTTAACTGAAGCTTTCTTT; CDR3 protein: CASSPLTEAFF
clone size: -; D gene: TRBD2; V gene: TRBV28; J gene: TRBJ2-3; CDR3 DNA: TGTGCCAGCAGTTTTCCTTACTCTCGAGCGGGACCAACAGATACGCAGTATTTT; CDR3 protein: CASSFPYSRAGPTDTQYF
clone size: once; D gene: -; V gene: TRBV21-1; J gene: TRBJ2-3; CDR3 DNA: TGTGCCAGCAGCAAAAACATCTCCAGGGAACCAGATACGCAGTATTTT; CDR3 protein: CASSKNISREPDTQYF
clone size: -; D gene: -; V gene: TRBV6-5; J gene: TRBJ1-4; CDR3 DNA: TGTGCCAGCAGTTACTCGATTTGGGGGAAACTGTTTTTT; CDR3 protein: CASSYSIWGKLFF
clone size: few; D gene: -; V gene: TRBV14; J gene: TRBJ2-3; CDR3 DNA: TGTGCCAGCAGCCAAGCGGCGTGGGGGGGACAAGATACGCAGTATTTT; CDR3 protein: CASSQAAWGGQDTQYF
clone size: -; D gene: -; V gene: TRBV21-1; J gene: TRBJ1-1; CDR3 DNA: TGTGCCAGCAGCAAAACGGGGGGAACGAACACTGAAGCTTTCTTT; CDR3 protein: CASSKTGGTNTEAFF
clone size: -; D gene: TRBD1; V gene: TRBV5-1; J gene: TRBJ1-1; CDR3 DNA: TGCGCCAGCCGACAGGGCGACACTGAAGCTTTCTTT; CDR3 protein: CASRQGDTEAFF
clone size: -; D gene: TRBD1; V gene: TRBV28; J gene: TRBJ1-4; CDR3 DNA: TGTGCCAGCAGTCAACTACAGGGGGCAACTAATGAAAAACTGTTTTTT; CDR3 protein: CASSQLQGATNEKLFF
clone size: -; D gene: TRBD1; V gene: TRBV10-3; J gene: TRBJ1-4; CDR3 DNA: TGTGCCATCAGTGAAAAGGACAGGGGCGACGAAAAACTGTTTTTT; CDR3 protein: CAISEKDRGDEKLFF
clone size: -; D gene: -; V gene: TRBV11-2; J gene: TRBJ1-2; CDR3 DNA: TGTGCCAGCAGCTTAGATTTGCCGGGGGTCTATGGCTACACCTTC; CDR3 protein: CASSLDLPGVYGYTF
clone size: -; D gene: TRBD1; V gene: TRBV30; J gene: TRBJ1-1; CDR3 DNA: TGTGCCTGGTCCGCGACAGGGCTGAACACTGAAGCTTTCTTT; CDR3 protein: CAWSATGLNTEAFF
clone size: -; D gene: -; V gene: TRBV5-6; J gene: TRBJ2-1; CDR3 DNA: TGTGCCAGCAGCTTTCGACAGAATGAGCAGTTCTTC; CDR3 protein: CASSFRQNEQFF
clone size: once; D gene: -; V gene: TRBV27; J gene: TRBJ2-7; CDR3 DNA: TGTGCCAGCAGTGGTTCCGGGAGACTCTACGAGCAGTACTTC; CDR3 protein: CASSGSGRLYEQYF
clone size: few; D gene: -; V gene: TRBV30; J gene: TRBJ2-3; CDR3 DNA: TGTGCCTGGAGTGTGAACAGGGTATTTCCGGATACGCAGTATTTT; CDR3 protein: CAWSVNRVFPDTQYF
clone size: -; D gene: -; V gene: TRBV11-2; J gene: TRBJ2-3; CDR3 DNA: TGTGCCAGCAGCTCCCACAACCGAGATACGCAGTATTTT; CDR3 protein: CASSSHNRDTQYF
clone size: few; D gene: TRBD2; V gene: TRBV4-3; J gene: TRBJ2-1; CDR3 DNA: TGCGCCAGCAGCCAAGACCCTAGCGGCGCCTACAATGAGCAGTTCTTC; CDR3 protein: CASSQDPSGAYNEQFF
clone size: -; D gene: TRBD2; V gene: TRBV7-3; J gene: TRBJ2-1; CDR3 DNA: TGTGCCAGCAGCTTACTAGCGGGAGGGCCCAATGAGCAGTTCTTC; CDR3 protein: CASSLLAGGPNEQFF
clone size: -; D gene: TRBD2; V gene: TRBV9; J gene: TRBJ2-5; CDR3 DNA: TGTGCCAGCAGCGGCCTAGCGGGGGGGCCCAAGACCCAGTACTTC; CDR3 protein: CASSGLAGGPKTQYF
clone size: -; D gene: TRBD1; V gene: TRBV6-4; J gene: TRBJ2-2; CDR3 DNA: TGTGCCAGCAGTGACAGGGGGCAAACCGGGGAGCTGTTTTTT; CDR3 protein: CASSDRGQTGELFF